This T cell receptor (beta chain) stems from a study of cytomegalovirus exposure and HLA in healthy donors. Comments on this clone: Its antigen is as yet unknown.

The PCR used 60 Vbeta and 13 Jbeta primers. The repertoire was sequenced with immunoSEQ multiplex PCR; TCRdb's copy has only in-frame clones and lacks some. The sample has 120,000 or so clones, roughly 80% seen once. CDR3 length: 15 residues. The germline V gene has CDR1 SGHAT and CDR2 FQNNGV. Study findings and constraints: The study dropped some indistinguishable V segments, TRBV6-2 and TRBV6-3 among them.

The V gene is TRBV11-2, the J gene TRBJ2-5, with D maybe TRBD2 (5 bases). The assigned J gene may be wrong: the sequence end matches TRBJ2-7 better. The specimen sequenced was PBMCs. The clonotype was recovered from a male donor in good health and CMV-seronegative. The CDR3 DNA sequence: TGTGCCAGCAGCTTAGGCGCCGGGGAGAACTACGAGCAGTACTTC. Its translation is CASSLGAGENYEQYF.